Detailed here is one TCR beta chain. The sample belongs to a study of blood T cell repertoires in COVID-19. Trimming took 4 bases from V and 0 from J, leaving 12 bases between them. CDR1 and CDR2 (germline): SGHVT, SQSDAQ. CDR3 length: 15 residues. Profiled with immunoSEQ multiplex PCR; TCRdb holds only in-frame clones, not every one. The sample carries over 250,000 clones, more than 75% recorded once. This sequence originates from a woman aged 35 to 49 who had recovered from COVID-19. The sequencing input was peripheral blood. This chain uses TRBV7-4 with TRBJ1-1, with a weak D call TRBD1 (6 bases). The CDR3 region is CASSSAGELNTEAFF. For the CDR3, the DNA is TGTGCCAGCAGCTCGGCAGGGGAACTGAACACTGAAGCTTTCTTT.